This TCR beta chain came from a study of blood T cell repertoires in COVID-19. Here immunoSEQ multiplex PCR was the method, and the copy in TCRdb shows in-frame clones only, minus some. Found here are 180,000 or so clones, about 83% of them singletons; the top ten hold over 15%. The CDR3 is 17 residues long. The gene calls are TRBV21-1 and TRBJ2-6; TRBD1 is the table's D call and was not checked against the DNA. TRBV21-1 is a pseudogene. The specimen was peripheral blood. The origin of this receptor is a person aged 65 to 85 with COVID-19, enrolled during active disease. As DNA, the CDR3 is TGTGCCAGCAGCACTCGGGACAGCCACTCTGGGGCCAACGTCCTGACTTTC. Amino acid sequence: CASSTRDSHSGANVLTF.